This entry lists 19 T cell receptor beta chains sequenced from one sample in a study of vaccination effects on CD4 cells after COVID-19. Clones were sequenced by immunoSEQ multiplex PCR, and TCRdb holds only the in-frame ones, with some missing. The table records about 26,000 clones, approximately 78% of them present only once. Their cognate antigens are unknown. Prior to sequencing, the ViraFEST assay stimulated PBMC with viral peptide pools, which expanded the antigen-specific CD4+ T cells. Upon completion of 10 days in culture, CD4+ T cells were isolated. Confirmation by PCR established that the person had SARS-CoV-2 infection between March and December 2020. The input for sequencing was CD4+ T cells from PBMCs cultured with HCoV-NL63 spike peptides, taken before COVID-19 vaccination. The receptors here all came from a human donor who had a prior SARS-CoV-2 infection.

This clone was seen only once. V is TRBV19 and J is TRBJ1-4; tentatively, D is TRBD1 (5 bases). The CDR3 consists of 14 residues. CDR1 and CDR2 (germline): LNHDA, SQIVND (reference sequence). V was clipped by 5 bases and J by 7 bases, with 14 bases between them. CDR3 in amino acids: CASSLTAGREKLFF. For the CDR3, the DNA is TGTGCCAGTAGTCTCACGGCAGGGCGTGAAAAACTGTTTTTT.

The chain employs TRBV5-1 and TRBJ2-2; 9 bases match TRBD2. Germline-derived CDR1 and CDR2 are SGHRS and YFSETQ. Trimming at V came to 2 bases and at J to 1 base, leaving 3 bases not matched to a gene. This CDR3 contains 16 residues. CDR3 loop: CASSLQLAGNTGELFF. The CDR3 DNA reads as TGCGCCAGCAGCTTACAACTAGCGGGGAACACCGGGGAGCTGTTTTTT.

The chain carries TRBV18 and TRBJ1-2; maybe TRBD1 (6 bases). V lost 0 bases and J 3 bases, leaving 8 bases between the germline ends. This CDR3 is 14 amino acids long. CDR1 is KGHSH, CDR2 LQKENI, per germline. The CDR3 coding sequence is TGTGCCAGCTCACCACCCAGGGGCCACTATGGCTACACCTTC. Protein sequence: CASSPPRGHYGYTF.

V gene TRBV29-1 combines with J gene TRBJ1-5; a weak D match, TRBD1 (5 bases). The CDR3 has 12 amino acids. Per the germline V gene, CDR1 is SQVTM and CDR2 is ANQGSEA. V was cut by 2 bases and J by 6 bases, with 8 bases left in between. CDR3 in DNA: TGCAGCGTTGAACAGGGAGTTCAGCCCCAGCATTTT. This gives the protein CSVEQGVQPQHF.

V and J are TRBV21-1 and TRBJ2-1; TRBD2 reflects the table's D call only, with no check against the DNA. TRBV21-1 counts as a pseudogene. The CDR3 loop spans 17 amino acids. CDR3 sequence: CASSKPIRGGHRNEQFF. DNA for the CDR3: TGTGCCAGCAGCAAACCGATTCGGGGGGGGCACCGCAATGAGCAGTTCTTC.

This chain's CDR3 is CASSPRLEGFSPEAFF. CDR3 coding DNA: TGTGCCAGCAGTCCCCGGCTGGAGGGTTTTAGCCCTGAAGCTTTCTTT. The rearrangement uses TRBV6-2 or TRBV6-3 and TRBJ1-1; no clear D gene. The CDR3 runs 16 residues. The V and J ends lost 5 bases and 6 bases respectively, with 22 bases between them. CDR1 MNHEY and CDR2 SVGEGT come from the germline V gene.

The CDR3 here is CASSYRAGGFNEQFF. The CDR3 bases are TGTGCCAGCAGTTATAGGGCGGGGGGTTTCAATGAGCAGTTCTTC. The chain carries TRBV6-6 and TRBJ2-1, with 8 nucleotides matching TRBD2. Losses at the gene ends were 3 bases for V and 6 bases for J; bases not matched to a gene: 7. The germline V gene has CDR1 MNHNY and CDR2 SVGAGI (reference sequence). CDR3 length: 15 amino acids.

This chain connects TRBV7-3 to TRBJ2-1; weak D call: TRBD2 (7 bases). The CDR3 extends over 15 amino acids. Germline CDR1 is SGHTA and CDR2 is FQGTGA. Deletions cut 5 bases from V and 0 bases from J, with 11 bases between. The CDR3 is CASSLGGGSYNEQFF. CDR3 bases: TGTGCCAGCAGCCTAGGGGGGGGCTCCTACAATGAGCAGTTCTTC. The whole variable domain, remainder taken from reference TRBV7-3 and TRBJ2-1, is GAGVSQTPSNKVTEKGKYVELRCDPISGHTALYWYRQSLGQGPEFLIYFQGTGAADDSGLPNDRFFAVRPEGSVSTLKIQRTERGDSAVYLCASSLGGGSYNEQFFGPGTRLTVL.

This clone was observed a few times. As DNA, the CDR3 is TGTGCCAGCAGCCAAGACCTAGCGGGAGCGGCAGATACGCAGTATTTT. Encoded protein: CASSQDLAGAADTQYF. This chain joins TRBV4-2 and TRBJ2-3; TRBD2 matches 10 bases. The CDR3 is 16 amino acids. Per the germline V gene, CDR1 is LGHNA and CDR2 is YNFKEQ. V dropped 0 bases and J dropped 4; count of bases not matched to a gene: 4.

The CDR3 loop reads CASSYPLAGAFNEQYF. The CDR3, as DNA: TGTGCCAGCAGCTATCCTCTAGCGGGAGCTTTCAACGAGCAGTACTTC. The chain has TRBV5-4 and TRBJ2-7, with TRBD2 identical over 10 bases. V was clipped by 3 bases and J by 5 bases; unmatched bases: 11. The germline CDR1 and CDR2 sequences are SGHNT and YYREEE (reference sequence). The CDR3 covers 16 residues.

The chain carries TRBV4-3 and TRBJ2-3; 11 nucleotides agree with TRBD1. The length of the CDR3 is 17 residues. Looked up from germline, CDR1 is LGHNA and CDR2 is YSLEER. The J segment lost 4 bases and the V segment lost 1 base, leaving 7 bases of the junction unmatched. The CDR3 region is CASSQGGGTGGSDTQYF. The CDR3, as DNA: TGCGCCAGCAGCCAAGGGGGTGGGACAGGGGGTTCAGATACGCAGTATTTT.

V and J are TRBV5-1 and TRBJ2-3; possible D gene TRBD1, 6 bases. CDR3 length: 13 residues. Trimming cost V 4 bases and J 3 bases, with 9 bases left between them. Germline CDR1 and CDR2: SGHRS and YFSETQ. CDR3 loop: CASSVQGTDTQYF. The DNA of the CDR3 is TGCGCCAGCAGCGTACAGGGTACAGATACGCAGTATTTT.

The chain couples TRBV5-1 to TRBJ2-7, with 7 bases aligning to TRBD1. The CDR3 runs 14 residues. V was clipped by 4 bases and J by 7 bases; unmatched bases: 11. The V gene's germline CDR1 is SGHRS and CDR2 YFSETQ. The chain's CDR3 is CASSPVRGPGEQYF. The CDR3 region has the DNA TGCGCCAGCAGCCCTGTAAGGGGGCCGGGGGAGCAGTACTTC.

This chain uses TRBV2 with TRBJ1-1, with unresolved D. The CDR3 consists of 16 residues. Germline lookup yields CDR1 SNHLY and CDR2 FYNNEI. V lost 10 bases to trimming and J lost 0 bases, with 21 bases between them. CDR3 sequence (DNA): TGTGCCACCACTTTAAGGGCCCAGGTCGTGAACACTGAAGCTTTCTTT. Protein product: CATTLRAQVVNTEAFF.

The rearrangement joins TRBV13 to TRBJ2-7; D may be TRBD1 (6 bases). The CDR3 is 18 residues long. Germline values: CDR1 PRHDT, CDR2 FYEKMQ (reference sequence). The V and J ends lost 5 bases and 1 base respectively, with 24 bases between them. CDR3: CASSPGLIPGHGSYEQYF. DNA of the CDR3: TGTGCCAGCAGCCCCGGATTAATTCCGGGACACGGGTCCTACGAGCAGTACTTC.

The genes are TRBV6-1 and TRBJ2-7, with 7 bases identical to TRBD1. V lost 3 bases and J lost 3; bases outside the gene matches: 5. Germline loops: CDR1 MNHNS, CDR2 SASEGT. The CDR3 totals 14 residues. CDR3 bases: TGTGCCAGCAGTGAGGGGGACAGAAACTACGAGCAGTACTTC. Protein: CASSEGDRNYEQYF.

The chain has TRBV7-2 and TRBJ1-2; D is unresolved. CDR3 length: 13 amino acids. Germline assignment: CDR1 SGHTA and CDR2 FQGNSA. Trimming removed 2 bases from V and 6 bases from J, with 10 bases in between. DNA of the CDR3: TGTGCCAGCAGCTTACTGATTTGGGATGGCTACACCTTC. Encoded protein: CASSLLIWDGYTF.

The chain employs TRBV29-1 and TRBJ2-5, with D perhaps matching TRBD1 or TRBD2 (7 bases each). This CDR3 is built from 13 residues. With 6 bases removed from V and 4 bases from J, the gap between germline ends came to 15 bases. Germline V gives CDR1 SQVTM, CDR2 ANQGSEA. CDR3 sequence: CSVSRGGVETQYF. The CDR3 DNA is TGCAGCGTCTCCAGGGGGGGGGTAGAGACCCAGTACTTC.

V and J are TRBV4-1 and TRBJ2-1, with a weak D call TRBD1 (6 bases). Germline CDR1 is MGHRA and CDR2 is YSYEKL. The CDR3 runs 16 residues. The ends were cut back, 2 bases at V and 3 bases at J, with 14 bases in the middle. CDR3 sequence reads: CASSQSLGDNYNEQFF. The CDR3 DNA is TGCGCCAGCAGCCAATCCTTGGGGGACAACTACAATGAGCAGTTCTTC.